Each of the 20 T cell receptor beta chains below was sequenced from the same sample in a study of Ad26.COV2.S vaccination and SARS-CoV-2 variants. Treatment denoted: approximately 18 received Ad26.COV2.S at low or high dose, single or two shots; several received placebo; per-sample allocation not given. Sample collection was performed on day 63 after the first vaccine or placebo injection. Using immunoSEQ multiplex PCR, the repertoire was profiled, and TCRdb retains in-frame clones only, with some absent. Among roughly 700,000 clones listed, 89% were seen once. The sequences come from peripheral blood, collected in a trial of Ad26.COV2.S vaccine versus placebo. The receptors stem from a person aged 18-65 years who received the Ad26.COV2.S COVID-19 vaccine or a placebo.

The chain carries TRBV5-6 and TRBJ2-3; the D call may be TRBD1 or TRBD2 (6 bases each). V lost 5 bases to trimming and J lost 5 bases, with 18 bases between them. CDR3 length equals 15 residues. Germline V gene sequence: CDR1 SGHDT, CDR2 YYEEEE. The CDR3 sequence: CASSEIGGPGDTQYF. In DNA, the CDR3 is TGTGCCAGCAGTGAAATAGGGGGGCCGGGAGATACGCAGTATTTT.

The genes are TRBV19 and TRBJ2-3, with D perhaps TRBD1 or TRBD2 (5 bases each). Germline V gene sequence: CDR1 LNHDA, CDR2 SQIVND (reference sequence). The CDR3 covers 15 residues. Between the trimmed V and J ends, which lost 5 bases and 6 bases, there was a span of 18 bases. CDR3 sequence: CASSRLGEGADTQYF. Written as DNA, the CDR3 is TGTGCCAGTAGTCGCCTCGGGGAAGGGGCGGATACGCAGTATTTT.

This clone was observed once. The identical CDR3 is also encoded by other nucleotide sequences in the sample. This sequence joins TRBV20-1 and TRBJ2-5, with unresolved D. Per germline, CDR1 DFQATT and CDR2 SNEGSKA (reference sequence). V was clipped by 0 bases and J by 1 base, with 0 bases between them. The CDR3 consists of 11 residues. Here the CDR3 reads CSARDQETQYF. The CDR3 nucleotides read TGCAGTGCTAGAGACCAAGAGACCCAGTACTTC.

This rearrangement joins TRBV2 to TRBJ1-5, with D possibly TRBD1 on 5 matching bases. The V gene's germline CDR1 is SNHLY and CDR2 FYNNEI. CDR3 length: 20 residues. V lost 5 bases and J 0 bases, leaving 26 bases between the germline ends. CDR3 coding DNA: TGTGCCAGCAGTCAAACCATGACAGACCATGTCCTTTATAGCAATCAGCCCCAGCATTTT. Amino acid sequence: CASSQTMTDHVLYSNQPQHF.

The chain combines TRBV7-2 with TRBJ1-1; D is unresolved. The CDR3 sequence is 13 residues long. The germline CDR1 and CDR2 sequences are SGHTA and FQGNSA. Trimming left V 7 bases short and J 0 bases short, with 9 bases between. The CDR3, as DNA: TGTGCCAGCACCAACCGGGTGAACACTGAAGCTTTCTTT. Translation: CASTNRVNTEAFF.

The chain joins TRBV5-6 to TRBJ2-1; no clear D gene. The ends were cut back, 0 bases at V and 4 bases at J, with 8 bases in the middle. This CDR3 region has 14 residues. Germline V lookup: CDR1 SGHDT, CDR2 YYEEEE. Here the CDR3 reads CASSLDVRYNEQFF. The CDR3 nucleotides are TGTGCCAGCAGCTTGGATGTCAGGTACAATGAGCAGTTCTTC.

This clone was seen only a few times. The chain has TRBV6-6 and TRBJ2-5, with D perhaps matching TRBD1 or TRBD2 (5 bases each). Germline CDR1 MNHNY, CDR2 SVGAGI (reference sequence). Trimming took off 4 bases at V and 5 bases at J, with 14 bases between the two ends. This CDR3 is 14 amino acids long. The CDR3, as DNA: TGTGCCAGCAGTTCCCCCCTAGGGACGGAGACCCAGTACTTC. Translation: CASSSPLGTETQYF.

The chain is built from TRBV7-9 and TRBJ2-2, with TRBD2 matching over 15 bases. Trimming took 5 bases from V and 0 from J; bases not matched to a gene: 7. The CDR3 consists of 19 residues. CDR1 is SEHNR and CDR2 is FQNEAQ in the germline V gene (reference sequence). CDR3 sequence reads: CASSPGTSGGHANTGELFF. CDR3 in DNA: TGTGCCAGCAGCCCAGGGACTAGCGGGGGGCACGCGAACACCGGGGAGCTGTTTTTT. The full variable domain, in which reference TRBV7-9 and TRBJ2-2 provide the parts outside the CDR3, is DTGVSQNPRHKITKRGQNVTFRCDPISEHNRLYWYRQTLGQGPEFLTYFQNEAQLEKSRLLSDRFSAERPKGSFSTLEIQRTEQGDSAMYLCASSPGTSGGHANTGELFFGEGSRLTVL.

The chain has TRBV20-1 and TRBJ2-1; D gene unclear. The length of the CDR3 is 11 residues. From germline, CDR1 is DFQATT and CDR2 SNEGSKA (reference sequence). Trimming removed 4 bases at V and 10 bases at J, with 11 bases between. The CDR3 sequence is CSANPAREQFF. The CDR3 region has the DNA TGCAGTGCTAACCCGGCCCGGGAGCAGTTCTTC.

This clone was found a few times. The rearrangement joins TRBV3-1 (or the pseudogene TRBV3-2) to TRBJ1-5; D gene ambiguous. Germline loops: CDR1 LGHDT, CDR2 YNNKEL (reference sequence). The V end was cut by 3 bases, the J end by 6 bases, with 12 bases between. There are 14 residues in the CDR3. The CDR3 sequence is CASSHSGLGQPQHF. In DNA, the CDR3 is TGTGCCAGCAGCCATTCCGGGTTAGGTCAGCCCCAGCATTTT.

The CDR3 spells CATSDRQDNEQFF. As DNA, the CDR3 is TGTGCCACCAGTGATCGACAGGACAATGAGCAGTTCTTC. This chain joins TRBV24-1 and TRBJ2-1, with D tentatively TRBD1 (6 bases). The CDR3 covers 13 residues. V was trimmed by 3 bases and J by 5 bases, leaving 7 bases between them. Germline V gene lookup returns CDR1 KGHDR and CDR2 SFDVKD.

This CDR3 reads CASSLGGPDTQYF. The CDR3 nucleotides read TGTGCCAGCAGCCTTGGTGGGCCGGATACGCAGTATTTT. V usage is TRBV3-1 (or the pseudogene TRBV3-2) and J usage is TRBJ2-3; D not certain. The V end lost 4 bases, the J end lost 6 bases, and 11 bases lay between the germline ends. The CDR3 covers 13 residues. Germline-derived CDR1 and CDR2 are LGHDT and YNNKEL (reference sequence).

The chain is built from TRBV7-2 and TRBJ2-1; the match to TRBD2 covers 12 bases. This CDR3 region has 16 residues. V shed 3 bases and J 9 bases; nucleotides not matched to a gene: 9. Germline values: CDR1 SGHTA, CDR2 FQGNSA. The CDR3 region has the DNA TGTGCCAGCAGCTTCATGACTAGCGGGAGTAGTGGTGAGCAGTTCTTC. It codes for CASSFMTSGSSGEQFF.

The chain links TRBV20-1 to TRBJ2-1; 11 nucleotides match TRBD2. The CDR3 has 15 residues. The germline V gene has CDR1 DFQATT and CDR2 SNEGSKA (reference sequence). J was trimmed by 2 bases and V by 3 bases; bases with no gene match: 3. CDR3 loop: CSASSGRGTYNEQFF. In nucleotides, the CDR3 is TGCAGTGCTAGTAGCGGGAGGGGAACCTACAATGAGCAGTTCTTC.

V is TRBV10-3 and J is TRBJ2-1; 7 bases map to TRBD1. Germline loops: CDR1 ENHRY, CDR2 SYGVKD. V lost 7 bases to trimming and J lost 3 bases; unmatched junction nucleotides: 6. The CDR3 has 14 amino acids. CDR3 sequence (DNA): TGTGCCATCAATGACAGGGATGGCTACAATGAGCAGTTCTTC. Amino acid sequence: CAINDRDGYNEQFF.

The CDR3 loop is CASSWLAGTYEQYF. The CDR3 coding sequence is TGTGCCAGTAGTTGGCTAGCGGGAACCTACGAGCAGTACTTC. The J gene is TRBJ2-7, the V gene TRBV19; 9 nucleotides align to TRBD2. V gave up 5 bases and J gave up 2 bases; unmatched junction bases: 4. The CDR3 spans 14 residues. Germline values: CDR1 LNHDA, CDR2 SQIVND (reference sequence).

The chain carries TRBV7-9 and TRBJ2-7; D remains ambiguous. The CDR3 runs 14 residues. Trimming removed 6 bases at V and 4 bases at J, with 16 bases between. Germline V CDR1 and CDR2: SEHNR, FQNEAQ (reference sequence). The CDR3 sequence is CASSQAAVGYEQYF. The DNA for the CDR3 is TGTGCCAGCAGTCAGGCGGCGGTTGGGTACGAGCAGTACTTC.

The J gene is TRBJ1-1, the V gene TRBV7-8; 9 bases align to TRBD1. The CDR3 sequence is 17 residues long. Germline loops: CDR1 SGHVS, CDR2 FQNEAQ. J was trimmed by 1 base and V by 0 bases; bases with no gene match: 6. The CDR3 DNA reads TGTGCCAGCAGCTTAGCTGGGACAGGGAGAAAGAACACTGAAGCTTTCTTT. It codes for CASSLAGTGRKNTEAFF.

The chain couples TRBV4-1 to TRBJ1-1; perhaps TRBD1 as D (5 bases). V gave up 4 bases and J gave up 1 base, with 16 bases separating them. The CDR3 extends over 16 amino acids. CDR1 and CDR2 from the germline V gene are MGHRA and YSYEKL. The DNA of the CDR3 is TGCGCCAGCAGCCCCCTGGCAGGGTCCGGGAACACTGAAGCTTTCTTT. This codes for CASSPLAGSGNTEAFF.

The genes are TRBV30 and TRBJ1-4, with D unclear. The germline V gene has CDR1 GTSNPN and CDR2 SVGIG (reference sequence). Trimming shortened V by 4 bases and J by 1 base, and 10 bases separated the two germline ends. This CDR3 region has 14 residues. CDR3 loop: CAWTVPGTNEKLFF. The CDR3, as DNA: TGTGCCTGGACCGTCCCGGGAACTAATGAAAAACTGTTTTTT.